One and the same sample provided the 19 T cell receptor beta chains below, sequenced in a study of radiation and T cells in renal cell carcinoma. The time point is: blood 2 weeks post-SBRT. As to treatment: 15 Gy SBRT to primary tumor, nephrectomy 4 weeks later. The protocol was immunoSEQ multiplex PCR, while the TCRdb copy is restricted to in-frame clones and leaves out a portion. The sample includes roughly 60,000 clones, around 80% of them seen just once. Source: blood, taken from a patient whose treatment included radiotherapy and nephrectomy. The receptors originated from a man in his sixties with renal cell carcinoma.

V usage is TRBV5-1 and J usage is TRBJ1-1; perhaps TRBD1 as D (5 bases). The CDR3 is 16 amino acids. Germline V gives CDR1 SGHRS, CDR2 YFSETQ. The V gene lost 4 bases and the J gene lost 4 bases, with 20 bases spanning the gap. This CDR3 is CASSLAHGRGGTEAFF. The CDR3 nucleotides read TGCGCCAGCAGCCTTGCTCACGGGCGGGGGGGCACTGAAGCTTTCTTT.

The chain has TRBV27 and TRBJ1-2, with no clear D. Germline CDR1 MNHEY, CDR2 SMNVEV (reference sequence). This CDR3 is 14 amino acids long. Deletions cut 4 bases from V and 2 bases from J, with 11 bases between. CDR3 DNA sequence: TGTGCCAGCAGTTGGGCCAGAGAAAACTATGGCTACACCTTC. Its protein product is CASSWARENYGYTF.

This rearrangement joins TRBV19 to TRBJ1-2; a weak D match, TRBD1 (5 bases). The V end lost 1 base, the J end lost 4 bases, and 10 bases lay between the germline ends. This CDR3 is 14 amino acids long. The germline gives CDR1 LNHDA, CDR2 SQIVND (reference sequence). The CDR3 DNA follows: TGTGCCAGTAGTATAGGCCAGAGGGGCTATGGCTACACCTTC. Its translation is CASSIGQRGYGYTF.

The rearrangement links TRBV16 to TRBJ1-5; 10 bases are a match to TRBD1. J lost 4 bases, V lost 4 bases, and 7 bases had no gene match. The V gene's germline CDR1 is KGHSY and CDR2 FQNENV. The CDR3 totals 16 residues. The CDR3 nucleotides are TGTGCCAGCAGCCCGACAGGGGGCATATGGAATCAGCCCCAGCATTTT. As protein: CASSPTGGIWNQPQHF.

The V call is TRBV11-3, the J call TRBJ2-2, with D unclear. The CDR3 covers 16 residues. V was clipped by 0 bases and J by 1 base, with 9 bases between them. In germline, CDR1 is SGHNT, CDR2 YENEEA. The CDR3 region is CASSLEGTRNTGELFF. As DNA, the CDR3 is TGTGCCAGCAGCTTAGAGGGAACCAGGAACACCGGGGAGCTGTTTTTT.

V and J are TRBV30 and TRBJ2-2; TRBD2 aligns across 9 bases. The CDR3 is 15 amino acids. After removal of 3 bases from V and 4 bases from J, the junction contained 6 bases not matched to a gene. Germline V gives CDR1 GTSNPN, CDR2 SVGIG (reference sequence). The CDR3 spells CAWRASGIVTGELFF. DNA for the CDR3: TGTGCCTGGAGGGCTAGCGGGATTGTCACCGGGGAGCTGTTTTTT. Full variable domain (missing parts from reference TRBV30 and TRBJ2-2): SQTIHQWPATLVQPVGSPLSLECTVEGTSNPNLYWYRQAAGRGLQLLFYSVGIGQISSEVPQNLSASRPQDRQFILSSKKLLLSDSGFYLCAWRASGIVTGELFFGEGSRLTVL.

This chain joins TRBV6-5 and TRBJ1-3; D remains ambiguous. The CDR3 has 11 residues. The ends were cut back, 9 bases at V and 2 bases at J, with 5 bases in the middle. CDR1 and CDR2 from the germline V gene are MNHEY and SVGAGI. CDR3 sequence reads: CARSTGNTIYF. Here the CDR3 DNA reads TGTGCCAGGTCAACTGGAAACACCATATATTTT.

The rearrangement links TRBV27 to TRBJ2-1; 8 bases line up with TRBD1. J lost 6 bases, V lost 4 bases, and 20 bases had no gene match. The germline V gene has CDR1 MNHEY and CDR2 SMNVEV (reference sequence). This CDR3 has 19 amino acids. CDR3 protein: CASSYTRTGLLHRGNEQFF. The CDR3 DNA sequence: TGTGCCAGCAGTTATACCAGGACAGGGCTTCTTCATAGGGGCAATGAGCAGTTCTTC.

The CDR3 coding sequence is TGTGCCAGCAGTAGGACAGGGGGCCTTGGCTACACCTTC. This translates into CASSRTGGLGYTF. V is TRBV14 and J is TRBJ1-2; TRBD1 agrees at 11 bases. V was clipped by 6 bases and J by 7 bases; unmatched bases: 4. The CDR3 runs to 13 residues. The germline V gene encodes CDR1 SGHDN and CDR2 FVKESK.

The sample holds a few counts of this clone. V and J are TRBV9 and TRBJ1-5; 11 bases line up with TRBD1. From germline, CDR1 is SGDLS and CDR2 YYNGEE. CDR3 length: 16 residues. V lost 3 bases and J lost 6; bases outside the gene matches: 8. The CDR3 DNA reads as TGTGCCAGCAGCGAGGGGGGACAGGGGGTTGGTCAGCCCCAGCATTTT. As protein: CASSEGGQGVGQPQHF.

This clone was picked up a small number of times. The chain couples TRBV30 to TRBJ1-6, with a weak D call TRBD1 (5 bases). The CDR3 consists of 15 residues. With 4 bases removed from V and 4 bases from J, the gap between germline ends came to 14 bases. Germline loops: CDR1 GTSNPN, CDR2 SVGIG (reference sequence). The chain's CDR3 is CAWTKGSGYNSPLHF. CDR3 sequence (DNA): TGTGCCTGGACCAAAGGGTCAGGGTATAATTCACCCCTCCACTTT.

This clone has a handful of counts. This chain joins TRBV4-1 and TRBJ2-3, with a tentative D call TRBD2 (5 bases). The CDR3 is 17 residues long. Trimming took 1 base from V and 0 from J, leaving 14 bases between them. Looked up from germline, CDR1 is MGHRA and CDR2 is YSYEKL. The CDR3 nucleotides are TGCGCCAGCAGCCAAGCGGACGGCGGGTGGAGCACAGATACGCAGTATTTT. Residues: CASSQADGGWSTDTQYF.

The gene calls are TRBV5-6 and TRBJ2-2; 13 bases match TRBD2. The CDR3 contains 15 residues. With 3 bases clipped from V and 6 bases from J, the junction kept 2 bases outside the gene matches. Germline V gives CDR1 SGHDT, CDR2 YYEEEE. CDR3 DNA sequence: TGTGCCAGCAGCTGGACTAGCGGGAGTCCCGGGGAGCTGTTTTTT. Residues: CASSWTSGSPGELFF.

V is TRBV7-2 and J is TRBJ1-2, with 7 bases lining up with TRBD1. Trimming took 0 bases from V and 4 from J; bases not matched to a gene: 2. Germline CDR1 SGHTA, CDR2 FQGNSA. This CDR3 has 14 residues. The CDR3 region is CASSLAGQAYGYTF. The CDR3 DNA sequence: TGTGCCAGCAGCTTAGCTGGACAGGCCTATGGCTACACCTTC.

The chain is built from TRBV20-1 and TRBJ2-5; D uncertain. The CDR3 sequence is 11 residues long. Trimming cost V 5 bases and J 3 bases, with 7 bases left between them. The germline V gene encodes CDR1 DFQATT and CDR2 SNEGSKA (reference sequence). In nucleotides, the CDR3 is TGCAGTGCTCAGAGTGAAGAGACCCAGTACTTC. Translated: CSAQSEETQYF.

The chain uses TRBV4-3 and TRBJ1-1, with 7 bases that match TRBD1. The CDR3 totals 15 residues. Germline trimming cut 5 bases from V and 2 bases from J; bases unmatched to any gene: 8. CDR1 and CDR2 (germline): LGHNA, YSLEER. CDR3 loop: CASSDRQGVNTEAFF. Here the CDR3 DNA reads TGCGCCAGCAGCGATCGACAGGGTGTAAACACTGAAGCTTTCTTT.

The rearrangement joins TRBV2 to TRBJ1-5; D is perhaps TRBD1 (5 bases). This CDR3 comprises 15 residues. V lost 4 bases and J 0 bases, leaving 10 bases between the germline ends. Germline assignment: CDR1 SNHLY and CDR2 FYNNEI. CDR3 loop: CASSAGWSSNQPQHF. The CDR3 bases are TGTGCCAGCAGTGCAGGGTGGAGTAGCAATCAGCCCCAGCATTTT.

The CDR3, as DNA: TGTGCTAGTGGTAGGGGGGAACTTTACGAGCAGTACTTC. Its protein product is CASGRGELYEQYF. The chain joins TRBV12-5 to TRBJ2-7, with D perhaps being TRBD1 or TRBD2 (6 bases each). There are 13 residues in the CDR3. The germline V and J ends were trimmed by 5 bases and 4 bases, with 12 bases remaining between them. Germline values: CDR1 LGHNT, CDR2 FRNRAP.

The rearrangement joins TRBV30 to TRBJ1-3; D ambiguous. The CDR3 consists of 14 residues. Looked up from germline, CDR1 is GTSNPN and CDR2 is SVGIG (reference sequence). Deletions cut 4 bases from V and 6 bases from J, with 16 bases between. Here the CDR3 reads CAWTQLKTTNTIYF. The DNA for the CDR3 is TGTGCCTGGACCCAACTTAAAACGACAAACACCATATATTTT. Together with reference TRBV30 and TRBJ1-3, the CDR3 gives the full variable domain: SQTIHQWPATLVQPVGSPLSLECTVEGTSNPNLYWYRQAAGRGLQLLFYSVGIGQISSEVPQNLSASRPQDRQFILSSKKLLLSDSGFYLCAWTQLKTTNTIYFGEGSWLTVV.